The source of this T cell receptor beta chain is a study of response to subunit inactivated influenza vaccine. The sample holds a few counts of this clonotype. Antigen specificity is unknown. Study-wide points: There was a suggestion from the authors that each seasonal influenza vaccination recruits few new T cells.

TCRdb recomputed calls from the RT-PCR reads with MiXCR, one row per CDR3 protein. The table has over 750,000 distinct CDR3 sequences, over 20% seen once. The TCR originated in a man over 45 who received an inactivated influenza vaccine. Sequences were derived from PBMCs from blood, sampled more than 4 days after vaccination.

The DNA of the CDR3 is TGTGCCAGTATGACAGGGCGCAATCAGCCCCAGCATTTT. Amino acids: CASMTGRNQPQHF. The rearrangement uses TRBV19 and TRBJ1-5; 7 nucleotides line up with TRBD1. Trimming cost V 7 bases and J 2 bases; bases outside gene matches: 2. CDR1 LNHDA and CDR2 SQIVND come from the germline V gene (reference sequence). This CDR3 spans 13 amino acids.